What follows is one T cell receptor (beta chain) and its context. The antigen is not known. CDR3 length: 16 amino acids. Trimming shortened V by 3 bases and J by 4 bases, and 18 bases separated the two germline ends. Germline-derived CDR1 and CDR2 are MGHRA and YSYEKL. This entry comes from a study of cytomegalovirus exposure and HLA in healthy donors. At the level of the study: The 666 first-cohort repertoires shared a platform with the roughly 130 validation repertoires, as reported in a later analysis. Findings and caveats of the study: According to a subsequent analysis, TCR clusters identified in the first cohort showed a tendency to co-occur across the 100 to 150 validation repertoires. CMV antigen specificity of a few CMV-associated chains was confirmed in vitro.

The assay was immunoSEQ multiplex PCR, and TCRdb's table has in-frame clones only and misses some. The table records under 250,000 clones, 75% to 95% of them present only once. Donors were drawn from the roughly 130-subject validation cohort, separate from the roughly 700-subject first cohort. The chain employs TRBV4-1 and TRBJ1-1, with a tentative D call TRBD1 (6 bases). The specimen sequenced was PBMCs. This clonotype was sampled from a young woman in good health and CMV-seronegative. As DNA, the CDR3 is TGCGCCAGCAGCCAGACCCAACAGGGAACGGGCACTGAAGCTTTCTTT. Translating it yields CASSQTQQGTGTEAFF.